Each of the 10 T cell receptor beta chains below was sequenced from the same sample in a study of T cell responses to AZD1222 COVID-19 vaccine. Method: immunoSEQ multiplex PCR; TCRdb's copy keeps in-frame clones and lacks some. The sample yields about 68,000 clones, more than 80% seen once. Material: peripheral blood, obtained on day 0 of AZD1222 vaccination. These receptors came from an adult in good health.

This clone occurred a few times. In nucleotides, the CDR3 is TGTGCCAGCAGTCGTCAGGGGGCGGGACAGCCCCAGCATTTT. Encoded protein: CASSRQGAGQPQHF. J is TRBJ1-5 and V is TRBV27; TRBD1 matches 8 bases. The germline CDR1 and CDR2 sequences are MNHEY and SMNVEV (reference sequence). Trimming cost V 5 bases and J 7 bases; bases outside gene matches: 7. The CDR3 loop spans 14 amino acids.

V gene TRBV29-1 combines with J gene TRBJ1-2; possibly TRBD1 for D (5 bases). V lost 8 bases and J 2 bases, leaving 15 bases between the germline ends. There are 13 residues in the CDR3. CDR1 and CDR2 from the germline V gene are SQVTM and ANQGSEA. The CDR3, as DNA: TGCAGCTCTGAGGTGGGGGACAACTATGGCTACACCTTC. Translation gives CSSEVGDNYGYTF.

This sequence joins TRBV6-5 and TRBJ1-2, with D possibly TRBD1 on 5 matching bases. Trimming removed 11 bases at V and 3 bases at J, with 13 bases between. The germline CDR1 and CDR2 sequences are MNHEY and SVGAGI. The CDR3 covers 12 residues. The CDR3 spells CALPGPYYGYTF. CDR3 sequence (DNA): TGTGCCCTACCGGGGCCGTACTATGGCTACACCTTC.

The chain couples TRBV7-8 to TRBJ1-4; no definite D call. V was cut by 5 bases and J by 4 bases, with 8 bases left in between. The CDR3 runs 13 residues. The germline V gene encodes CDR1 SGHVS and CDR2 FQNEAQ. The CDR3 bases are TGTGCCAGCAGCCCGGGGAATAATGAAAAACTGTTTTTT. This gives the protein CASSPGNNEKLFF.

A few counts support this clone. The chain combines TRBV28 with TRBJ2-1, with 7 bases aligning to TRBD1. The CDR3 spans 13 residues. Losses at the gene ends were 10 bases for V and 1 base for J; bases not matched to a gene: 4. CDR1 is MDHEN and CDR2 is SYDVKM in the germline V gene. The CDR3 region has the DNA TGTGCCATCAGGGGGACGTCCTACAATGAGCAGTTCTTC. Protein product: CAIRGTSYNEQFF. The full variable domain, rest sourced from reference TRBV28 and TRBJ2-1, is DVKVTQSSRYLVKRTGEKVFLECVQDMDHENMFWYRQDPGLGLRLIYFSYDVKMKEKGDIPEGYSVSREKKERFSLILESASTNQTSMYLCAIRGTSYNEQFFGPGTRLTVL.

The CDR3 spells CASSLSGGRQAFF. The CDR3 coding sequence is TGTGCCAGCAGTTTATCAGGGGGAAGACAAGCTTTCTTT. The J gene is TRBJ1-1, the V gene TRBV28, with 7 bases fitting TRBD1. V lost 1 base, J lost 9 bases, and 5 bases stayed unmatched. Per the germline V gene, CDR1 is MDHEN and CDR2 is SYDVKM. The length of the CDR3 is 13 residues.

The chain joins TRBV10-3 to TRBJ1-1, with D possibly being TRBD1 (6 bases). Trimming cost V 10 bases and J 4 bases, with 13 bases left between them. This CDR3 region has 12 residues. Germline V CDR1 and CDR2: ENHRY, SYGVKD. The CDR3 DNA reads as TGTGCCACCGCGGACAGCGTCACTGAAGCTTTCTTT. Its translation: CATADSVTEAFF.

The CDR3 region is CSASGGSGNTEAFF. The CDR3, as DNA: TGCAGTGCCAGTGGTGGGTCGGGGAACACTGAAGCTTTCTTT. The chain has TRBV20-1 and TRBJ1-1; D remains unclear. Germline CDR1 is DFQATT and CDR2 is SNEGSKA (reference sequence). Trimming left V 6 bases short and J 1 base short, with 15 bases between. This CDR3 is 14 amino acids long.

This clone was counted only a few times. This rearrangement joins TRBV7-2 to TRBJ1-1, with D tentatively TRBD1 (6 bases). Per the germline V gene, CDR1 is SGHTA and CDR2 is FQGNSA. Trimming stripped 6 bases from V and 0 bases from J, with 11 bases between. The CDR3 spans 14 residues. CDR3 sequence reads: CASSLQGLNTEAFF. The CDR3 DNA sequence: TGTGCCAGCAGTCTACAGGGTCTGAACACTGAAGCTTTCTTT.

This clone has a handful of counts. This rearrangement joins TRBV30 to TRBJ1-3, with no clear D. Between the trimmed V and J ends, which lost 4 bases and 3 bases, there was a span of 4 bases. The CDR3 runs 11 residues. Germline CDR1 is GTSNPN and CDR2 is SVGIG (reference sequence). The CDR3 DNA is TGTGCCTGGATATATGGAAACACCATATATTTT. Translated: CAWIYGNTIYF.